This TCR beta chain was retrieved from a study of blood T cell repertoires in COVID-19. About the research overall: Spain, Italy and the United States supplied samples that represented acute and convalescent COVID-19. The analysed material was cDNA or gDNA that came from T cells, B-cell-depleted T cells, or PBMCs.

As originally analysed: Nucleated cell number was recorded as an estimate derived from reference gene primer amplification. Clones were read by immunoSEQ multiplex PCR, and TCRdb kept only the in-frame ones, dropping some. V, J and clone size reflect that table, while D and trimming were determined from the DNA. The sample contains about 60,000 clones, about nine tenths of which appear only once. The CDR3 runs 15 residues. Trimming removed 2 bases from V and 5 bases from J; junction bases left unmatched: 6. CDR1 is SGHNT and CDR2 is YENEEA in the germline V gene. The chain carries TRBV11-3 and TRBJ2-4; 7 nucleotides align to TRBD1. The source of this sequence is a man between 60 and 75 years old with acute or convalescent COVID-19. Sample: peripheral blood. CDR3 in amino acids: CASSLLDRAQNIQYF. The CDR3 DNA follows: TGTGCCAGCAGCTTACTAGACAGGGCCCAAAACATTCAGTACTTC.